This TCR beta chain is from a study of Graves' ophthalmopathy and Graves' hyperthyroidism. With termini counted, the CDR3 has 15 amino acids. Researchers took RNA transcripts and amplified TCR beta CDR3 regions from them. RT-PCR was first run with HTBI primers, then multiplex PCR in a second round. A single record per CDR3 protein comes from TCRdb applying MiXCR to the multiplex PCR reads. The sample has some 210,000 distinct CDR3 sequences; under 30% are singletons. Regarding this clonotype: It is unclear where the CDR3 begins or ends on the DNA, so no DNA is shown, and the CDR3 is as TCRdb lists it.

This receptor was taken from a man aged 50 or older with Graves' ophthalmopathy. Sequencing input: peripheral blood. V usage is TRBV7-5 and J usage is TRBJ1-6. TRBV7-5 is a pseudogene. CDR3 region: CTSVPERAEYSPLHF.